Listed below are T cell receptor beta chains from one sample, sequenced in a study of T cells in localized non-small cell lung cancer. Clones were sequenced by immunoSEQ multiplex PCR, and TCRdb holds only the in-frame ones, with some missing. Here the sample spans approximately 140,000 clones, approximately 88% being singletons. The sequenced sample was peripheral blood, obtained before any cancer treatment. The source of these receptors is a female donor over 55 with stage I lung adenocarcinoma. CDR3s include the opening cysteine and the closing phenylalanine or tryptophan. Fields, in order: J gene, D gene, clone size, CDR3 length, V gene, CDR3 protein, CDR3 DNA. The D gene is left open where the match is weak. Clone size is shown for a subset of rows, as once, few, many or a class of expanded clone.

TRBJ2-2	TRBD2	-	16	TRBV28	CASSFPSGSGTGELFF	TGTGCCAGCAGTTTCCCTAGCGGGAGCGGGACCGGGGAGCTGTTTTTT
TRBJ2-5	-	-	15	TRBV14	CASSQEQGIQETQYF	TGTGCCAGCAGCCAAGAACAGGGTATCCAAGAGACCCAGTACTTC
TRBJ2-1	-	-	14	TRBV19	CASSSFSSYNEQFF	TGTGCCAGCAGTAGCTTCAGCTCCTACAATGAGCAGTTCTTC
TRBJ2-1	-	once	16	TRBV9	CASSVGGDGRNNEQFF	TGTGCCAGCAGCGTAGGGGGGGACGGAAGAAACAATGAGCAGTTCTTC
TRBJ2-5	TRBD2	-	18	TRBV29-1	CSVEDSGLAGQTQETQYF	TGCAGCGTTGAAGATTCGGGTCTAGCGGGACAAACACAAGAGACCCAGTACTTC
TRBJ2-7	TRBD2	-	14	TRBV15	CARDGEGSSGGQYF	TGTGCCAGAGACGGGGAGGGGTCCTCCGGAGGGCAGTACTTC
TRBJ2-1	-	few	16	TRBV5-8	CASSFLRGATHDEQFF	TGTGCCAGCAGCTTTCTCCGCGGGGCCACACACGATGAGCAGTTCTTC
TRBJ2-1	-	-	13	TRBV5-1	CASSLASRNEQFF	TGCGCCAGCAGCTTGGCCAGCCGGAATGAGCAGTTCTTC
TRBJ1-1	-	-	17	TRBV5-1	CASSLAGTDRGDTEAFF	TGCGCCAGCAGCTTGGCCGGGACGGATAGAGGGGACACTGAAGCTTTCTTT
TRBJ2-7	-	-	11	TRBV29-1	CSVALWNEQYF	TGCAGCGTGGCCCTTTGGAACGAGCAGTACTTC
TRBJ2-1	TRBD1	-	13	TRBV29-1	CSLRTGGYNEQFF	TGCAGCCTCCGGACAGGGGGCTACAATGAGCAGTTCTTC
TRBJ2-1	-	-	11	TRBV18	CASSPVDEQFF	TGTGCCAGCTCACCGGTAGATGAGCAGTTCTTC
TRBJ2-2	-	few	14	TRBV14	CASSQFLNTGELFF	TGTGCCAGCAGCCAATTCTTGAACACCGGGGAGCTGTTTTTT
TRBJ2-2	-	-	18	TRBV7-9	CASSSLSGGGLGTGELFF	TGTGCCAGCAGTTCCCTTAGCGGAGGAGGCCTAGGGACCGGGGAGCTGTTTTTT
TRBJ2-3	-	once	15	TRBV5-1	CASSLPLGGTDTQYF	TGCGCCAGCAGCTTGCCACTAGGAGGCACAGATACGCAGTATTTT
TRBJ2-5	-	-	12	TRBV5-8	CASSRPPETQYF	TGTGCCAGCAGCCGACCCCCGGAGACCCAGTACTTC
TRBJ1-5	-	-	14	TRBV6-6	CASTPPGRGQPQHF	TGTGCCAGCACCCCCCCGGGAAGGGGTCAGCCCCAGCATTTT
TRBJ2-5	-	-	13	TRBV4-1	CASSQMGAETQYF	TGCGCCAGCAGCCAAATGGGTGCGGAGACCCAGTACTTC
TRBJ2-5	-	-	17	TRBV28	CASSPTPMGVRQETQYF	TGTGCCAGCAGTCCCACCCCAATGGGAGTACGACAAGAGACCCAGTACTTC
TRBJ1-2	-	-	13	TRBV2	CATRTVTNYGYTF	TGTGCCACCAGAACAGTCACTAACTATGGCTACACCTTC
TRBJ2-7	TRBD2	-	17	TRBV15	CATSRETGTSVAYEQYF	TGTGCCACCAGCAGAGAGACCGGGACTAGCGTAGCCTACGAGCAGTACTTC
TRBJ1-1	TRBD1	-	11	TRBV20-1	CSARGQGKTFF	TGCAGTGCCAGGGGACAGGGCAAAACTTTCTTT
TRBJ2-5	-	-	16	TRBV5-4	CASSPAGQGGWETQYF	TGTGCCAGCAGCCCGGCAGGTCAGGGGGGGTGGGAGACCCAGTACTTC
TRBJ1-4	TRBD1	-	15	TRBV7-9	CASSPQTGGGEKLFF	TGTGCCAGCAGCCCCCAGACAGGGGGCGGTGAAAAACTGTTTTTT
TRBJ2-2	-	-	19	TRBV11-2	CASPRFMGPVGWGTGELFF	TGTGCCAGCCCCCGTTTTATGGGACCCGTCGGTTGGGGCACCGGGGAGCTGTTTTTT
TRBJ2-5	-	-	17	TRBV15	CATSREAWSARGETQYF	TGTGCCACCAGCAGAGAAGCGTGGTCGGCCCGGGGGGAGACCCAGTACTTC
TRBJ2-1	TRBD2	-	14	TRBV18	CASSPLGLANEQFF	TGTGCCAGCTCACCCTTGGGACTAGCGAATGAGCAGTTCTTC
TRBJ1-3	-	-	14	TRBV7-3	CASSLMPSGNTIYF	TGTGCCAGCAGCTTAATGCCTTCTGGAAACACCATATATTTT
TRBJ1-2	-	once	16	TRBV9	CASSVGVGFRDTLYTF	TGTGCCAGCAGCGTAGGCGTGGGATTCCGGGACACACTCTACACCTTC
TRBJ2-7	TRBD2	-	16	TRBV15	CATSSPRASGSYEQYF	TGTGCCACCAGCAGCCCCCGGGCTAGCGGATCCTACGAGCAGTACTTC
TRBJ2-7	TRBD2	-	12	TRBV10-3	CAISESLAGEYF	TGTGCCATCAGTGAGTCTCTAGCGGGAGAGTACTTC
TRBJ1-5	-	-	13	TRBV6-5	CASRVDGDQPQHF	TGTGCCAGCAGGGTCGACGGGGATCAGCCCCAGCATTTT
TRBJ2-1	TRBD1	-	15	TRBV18	CASSLDRGGYNEQFF	TGTGCCAGCTCACTCGACAGGGGAGGATACAATGAGCAGTTCTTC
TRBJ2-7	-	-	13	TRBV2	CASNIGPEDEQYF	TGTGCCAGCAATATCGGACCGGAAGACGAGCAGTACTTC
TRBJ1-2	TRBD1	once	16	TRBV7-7	CASSHTDREPNYGYTF	TGTGCTAGCAGTCATACGGACAGGGAGCCGAACTATGGCTACACCTTC
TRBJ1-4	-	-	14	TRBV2	CASSAGQTLEKLFF	TGTGCCAGCAGTGCGGGGCAGACACTAGAAAAACTGTTTTTT
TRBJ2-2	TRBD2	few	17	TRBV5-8	CASSLGTARGVLWELFF	TGTGCCAGCAGCTTGGGGACCGCCCGGGGGGTCCTCTGGGAGCTGTTTTTT
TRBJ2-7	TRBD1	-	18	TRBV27	CASSLSSGGKSWDYEQYF	TGTGCCAGCAGTTTATCTTCAGGGGGAAAATCATGGGATTACGAGCAGTACTTC
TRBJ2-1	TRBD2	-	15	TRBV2	CASSEAVTSGRKQFF	TGTGCCAGCAGTGAAGCTGTGACTAGCGGGAGAAAACAGTTCTTC
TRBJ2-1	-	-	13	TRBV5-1	CASSLVLDVEQFF	TGCGCCAGCTCCCTTGTTCTTGACGTTGAGCAGTTCTTC
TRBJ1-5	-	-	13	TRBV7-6	CASSLVPDQPQHF	TGTGCCAGCAGCTTAGTACCAGACCAGCCCCAGCATTTT
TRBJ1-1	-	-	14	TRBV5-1	CASCHTGRNTEAFF	TGCGCCAGCTGCCACACAGGACGGAACACTGAAGCTTTCTTT
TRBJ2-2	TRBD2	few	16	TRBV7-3	CASSPGLADHTGELFF	TGTGCCAGCAGCCCCGGACTAGCGGACCACACCGGGGAGCTGTTTTTT
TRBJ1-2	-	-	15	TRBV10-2	CASSEAGASYDGYTF	TGCGCCAGCAGTGAAGCAGGCGCCAGTTACGATGGCTACACCTTC
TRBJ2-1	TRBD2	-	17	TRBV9	CASSARLAGAGANEQFF	TGTGCCAGCAGCGCGAGACTAGCGGGAGCGGGGGCAAATGAGCAGTTCTTC
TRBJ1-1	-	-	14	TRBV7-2	CASSLRERNTEAFF	TGTGCCAGCAGCCTTCGGGAAAGGAACACTGAAGCTTTCTTT
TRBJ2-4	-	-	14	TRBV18	CASSPTGAKNIQYF	TGTGCCAGCTCACCAACGGGAGCCAAAAACATTCAGTACTTC
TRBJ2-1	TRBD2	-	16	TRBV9	CASSVAPAGGSNEQFF	TGTGCCAGCAGCGTAGCCCCAGCGGGAGGGTCTAATGAGCAGTTCTTC
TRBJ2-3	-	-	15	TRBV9	CASSVGTRLSDTQYF	TGTGCCAGCAGCGTAGGAACTAGATTGTCCGATACGCAGTATTTT
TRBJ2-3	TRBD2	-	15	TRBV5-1	CASTPFAGEVDTQYF	TGCGCCAGCACCCCTTTTGCGGGAGAGGTAGATACGCAGTATTTT
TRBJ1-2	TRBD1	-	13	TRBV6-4	CASTRGTGYGYTF	TGTGCCAGCACACGGGGGACAGGGTATGGCTACACCTTC
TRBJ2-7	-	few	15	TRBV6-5	CASVRRGSSSYEQYF	TGTGCCAGCGTACGGCGGGGATCGTCCTCTTACGAGCAGTACTTC
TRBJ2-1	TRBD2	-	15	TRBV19	CASTGLAGGYNEQFF	TGTGCCAGTACCGGACTAGCGGGGGGCTACAATGAGCAGTTCTTC
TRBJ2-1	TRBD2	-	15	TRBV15	CATKQGLAAFNEQFF	TGTGCCACCAAACAGGGACTAGCGGCTTTCAATGAGCAGTTCTTC
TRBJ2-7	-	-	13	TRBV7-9	CASSLGALYEQYF	TGTGCCAGCAGCTTAGGGGCTCTCTACGAGCAGTACTTC